The 32 T cell receptor beta chains listed next were all sequenced from one sample in a study of cytomegalovirus exposure and HLA in healthy donors. The PCR had 60 Vbeta and 13 Jbeta primers. Method: immunoSEQ multiplex PCR; TCRdb's copy keeps in-frame clones and lacks some. Recorded for this sample: over 35,000 clones. Sequencing was carried out using PBMCs. The receptor set was obtained from a woman in her 30s in good health and CMV-seronegative.

The genes are TRBV27 and TRBJ2-7; 12 bases align to TRBD2. This CDR3 has 18 residues. The V gene's germline CDR1 is MNHEY and CDR2 SMNVEV (reference sequence). With 5 bases clipped from V and 2 bases from J, the junction kept 13 bases outside the gene matches. CDR3 nucleotide sequence: TGTGCCAGCAGTCCTCACTCTGGACTAGCGGGATTTACCTACGAGCAGTACTTC. Its protein is CASSPHSGLAGFTYEQYF.

The J gene is TRBJ1-4, the V gene TRBV2; perhaps TRBD1 as D (6 bases). With 2 bases removed from V and 2 bases from J, the gap between germline ends came to 9 bases. Germline V CDR1 and CDR2: SNHLY, FYNNEI. This CDR3 spans 15 amino acids. As DNA, the CDR3 is TGTGCCAGCAGTGAAATTAGGGGGACTAATGAAAAACTGTTTTTT. This sequence encodes CASSEIRGTNEKLFF.

V usage is TRBV6-5 and J usage is TRBJ2-1; 13 positions match TRBD2. The CDR3 is 15 residues long. The germline CDR1 and CDR2 sequences are MNHEY and SVGAGI. The V gene end was trimmed by 0 bases and the J gene end by 8 bases; junction bases not matched to a gene: 1. The CDR3 nucleotides are TGTGCCAGCAGTTACTCGGGACTAGCGGGATATGAGCAGTTCTTC. Translated, it gives CASSYSGLAGYEQFF.

Comment on this clone: Other DNA sequences in this sample translate to the same CDR3. V gene TRBV19 combines with J gene TRBJ2-7; 7 bases agree with TRBD2. Trimming removed 5 bases from V and 5 bases from J; junction bases left unmatched: 15. The germline CDR1 and CDR2 sequences are LNHDA and SQIVND (reference sequence). The CDR3 has 16 amino acids. The CDR3 sequence: CASSPRRGEIFHEQYF. The DNA of the CDR3 is TGTGCCAGTAGTCCACGTCGGGGGGAAATCTTCCACGAGCAGTACTTC.

The rearrangement uses TRBV5-1 and TRBJ2-1; D gene uncertain. Per the germline V gene, CDR1 is SGHRS and CDR2 is YFSETQ. This CDR3 spans 14 amino acids. V shed 0 bases and J shed 6 bases, with 10 bases lying between them. The CDR3 region is CASSLAETVNEQFF. As DNA, the CDR3 is TGCGCCAGCAGCTTGGCCGAAACAGTCAATGAGCAGTTCTTC.

The V and J genes are TRBV2 and TRBJ1-1; D perhaps matches TRBD1 (6 bases). The CDR3 loop spans 15 amino acids. Germline assignment: CDR1 SNHLY and CDR2 FYNNEI. Trimming cost V 4 bases and J 0 bases, with 12 bases left between them. The CDR3 spells CASSGPTGMNTEAFF. CDR3 sequence (DNA): TGTGCCAGCAGTGGCCCGACAGGAATGAACACTGAAGCTTTCTTT. The full variable domain, completed using reference TRBV2 and TRBJ1-1, is EPEVTQTPSHQVTQMGQEVILRCVPISNHLYFYWYRQILGQKVEFLVSFYNNEISEKSEIFDDQFSVERPDGSNFTLKIRSTKLEDSAMYFCASSGPTGMNTEAFFGQGTRLTVV.

Turning to this clone: Other DNA variants within this sample encode the same CDR3. The V and J genes are TRBV4-1 and TRBJ1-1; D ambiguous. The CDR3 has 14 residues. The germline V and J ends were trimmed by 4 bases and 2 bases, with 11 bases remaining between them. CDR1 is MGHRA, CDR2 YSYEKL, per germline. Written as DNA, the CDR3 is TGCGCCAGCAGCCCGTCCGGGAGCAACACTGAAGCTTTCTTT. It specifies CASSPSGSNTEAFF.

The rearrangement joins TRBV19 to TRBJ2-1; 9 bases map to TRBD1. There are 16 residues in the CDR3. From germline, CDR1 is LNHDA and CDR2 SQIVND (reference sequence). With 4 bases clipped from V and 4 bases from J, the junction kept 8 bases outside the gene matches. The CDR3 DNA reads as TGTGCCAGTAGTACATCCGGGACAGGGTATTACAATGAGCAGTTCTTC. Encoded protein: CASSTSGTGYYNEQFF.

V is TRBV29-1 and J is TRBJ2-7; the D gene is possibly TRBD1 (6 bases). The V end was cut by 2 bases, the J end by 5 bases, with 10 bases between. Germline loops: CDR1 SQVTM, CDR2 ANQGSEA. The CDR3 extends over 12 amino acids. CDR3 in amino acids: CSVEQGLNEQYF. The CDR3 DNA sequence: TGCAGCGTTGAACAGGGGTTAAACGAGCAGTACTTC.

J is TRBJ2-7 and V is TRBV29-1, with TRBD1 matching 10 bases. V dropped 7 bases and J dropped 4; count of bases not matched to a gene: 4. The germline V gene has CDR1 SQVTM and CDR2 ANQGSEA. This CDR3 has 12 amino acids. This chain's CDR3 is CSAGTGEYEQYF. CDR3 DNA: TGCAGCGCTGGGACAGGGGAGTACGAGCAGTACTTC.

V gene TRBV2 combines with J gene TRBJ2-1; weak D call: TRBD2 (5 bases). V lost 9 bases and J lost 8, with 17 bases in between. This CDR3 has 13 residues. From germline, CDR1 is SNHLY and CDR2 FYNNEI. CDR3 coding DNA: TGTGCCAGTAAATCGGACTTAAGCTATGAGCAGTTCTTC. It translates to CASKSDLSYEQFF.

The chain recombines TRBV5-1 with TRBJ1-1, with a weak D call TRBD1 (5 bases). Germline values: CDR1 SGHRS, CDR2 YFSETQ. The CDR3 is 18 amino acids. V was cut by 2 bases and J by 0 bases, with 20 bases left in between. The DNA of the CDR3 is TGCGCCAGCAGCTTCGCCCAGGCCGGGGGGTATGTGAACACTGAAGCTTTCTTT. Its protein is CASSFAQAGGYVNTEAFF.

This chain joins TRBV19 and TRBJ1-1, with D hard to call. V gave up 0 bases and J gave up 0 bases, with 8 bases separating them. CDR3 length equals 15 residues. The germline gives CDR1 LNHDA, CDR2 SQIVND (reference sequence). The DNA of the CDR3 is TGTGCCAGTAGTATAGATCGGGGTCTGAACACTGAAGCTTTCTTT. Protein: CASSIDRGLNTEAFF.

This clone is medium-sized (0.01 to 0.1%) by frequency. The V gene is TRBV10-2, the J gene TRBJ2-7; D is perhaps TRBD1 (5 bases). This CDR3 is built from 14 residues. Germline V gene data show CDR1 as WSHSY and CDR2 as SAAADI. Trimming left V 6 bases short and J 2 bases short, with 14 bases between. CDR3: CASSPLGRAYEQYF. In DNA, the CDR3 is TGCGCCAGCAGCCCCCTGGGCAGGGCCTACGAGCAGTACTTC.

About this clone itself: The conserved phenylalanine or tryptophan is not found at the CDR3 terminus, so this likely reflects a read error. The DNA is left out, because the CDR3 cannot be placed on it with certainty; the CDR3 is given as TCRdb lists it. The CDR3 region is CSASPGTGALL. This chain links TRBV20-1 with TRBJ1-2; no DNA check was done on the table's D call, TRBD1. The germline V gene encodes CDR1 DFQATT and CDR2 SNEGSKA (reference sequence). The CDR3 has 11 amino acids, counting both end residues.

V is TRBV5-1 and J is TRBJ1-1, with TRBD1 matching 8 bases. Trimming cost V 3 bases and J 11 bases; bases outside gene matches: 6. Germline CDR1 SGHRS, CDR2 YFSETQ. The CDR3 spans 12 residues. CDR3 nucleotide sequence: TGCGCCAGCAGCTACGGACAGGGAATTGCTTTCTTT. Translating gives CASSYGQGIAFF.

The chain uses TRBV2 and TRBJ2-1; unclear D gene. CDR1 is SNHLY and CDR2 is FYNNEI in the germline V gene. V dropped 1 base and J dropped 3 bases, with 7 bases sitting between them. This CDR3 spans 14 amino acids. The CDR3 is CASSEGLVYNEQFF. The DNA for the CDR3 is TGTGCCAGCAGTGAAGGGCTAGTCTACAATGAGCAGTTCTTC.

The J gene is TRBJ2-3, the V gene TRBV4-2, with D unclear. This CDR3 contains 16 residues. V was clipped by 1 base and J by 6 bases, with 17 bases between them. From germline, CDR1 is LGHNA and CDR2 YNFKEQ. In nucleotides, the CDR3 is TGTGCCAGCAGCCAAGCCCCCGCTACTCTCCGGGATACGCAGTATTTT. It specifies CASSQAPATLRDTQYF.

The genes are TRBV11-2 and TRBJ2-5, with 8 bases lining up with TRBD2. CDR1 is SGHAT and CDR2 is FQNNGV in the germline V gene. Trimming took 5 bases from V and 2 from J; bases not matched to a gene: 10. CDR3 length: 16 amino acids. The CDR3 here is CASSLGGSGAQETQYF. In DNA form, the CDR3 reads TGTGCCAGCAGCCTAGGGGGTAGCGGGGCACAAGAGACCCAGTACTTC.

The chain joins TRBV19 to TRBJ1-2, with a possible D match to TRBD1 (6 bases). The CDR3 has 14 amino acids. Germline CDR1 and CDR2: LNHDA and SQIVND (reference sequence). V was cut by 6 bases and J by 4 bases, with 15 bases left in between. In DNA form, the CDR3 reads TGTGCCAGTAGAGAAGAGAGGACAGCCTATGGCTACACCTTC. Amino acid sequence: CASREERTAYGYTF.

The chain uses TRBV12-2 and TRBJ2-7; the table names TRBD2, a call not compared with the DNA. TRBV12-2 is a recognized pseudogene. The CDR3 has 15 amino acids. This CDR3 is CASRFMREAPYEQYF. As DNA, the CDR3 is TGTGCAAGTCGCTTTATGCGTGAGGCTCCCTACGAGCAGTACTTC.

V usage is TRBV30 and J usage is TRBJ1-2; no reliable D call. The V gene's germline CDR1 is GTSNPN and CDR2 SVGIG (reference sequence). There are 15 residues in the CDR3. V lost 0 bases and J lost 0, with 11 bases in between. The CDR3 nucleotides are TGTGCCTGGAGTGTAAAGGGCGGGCCTAACTATGGCTACACCTTC. Its protein is CAWSVKGGPNYGYTF.

The chain recombines TRBV6-5 with TRBJ2-7, with TRBD1 as a possible D gene (6 bases). Trimming shortened V by 5 bases and J by 2 bases, and 7 bases separated the two germline ends. The length of the CDR3 is 12 residues. Per the germline V gene, CDR1 is MNHEY and CDR2 is SVGAGI. The CDR3 DNA sequence: TGTGCCAGCAGTGGGGACACCTACGAGCAGTACTTC. Its protein is CASSGDTYEQYF.

This chain uses TRBV6-1 with TRBJ2-3; 7 bases align to TRBD1. V lost 2 bases, J lost 2 bases, and 7 bases stayed unmatched. Germline-derived CDR1 and CDR2 are MNHNS and SASEGT. The CDR3 is 16 residues long. Here the CDR3 reads CASSESRTGPTDTQYF. For the CDR3, the DNA is TGTGCCAGCAGTGAATCGAGGACAGGACCCACAGATACGCAGTATTTT.

The chain recombines TRBV7-2 with TRBJ1-4, with D perhaps matching TRBD1 (5 bases). Germline CDR1 reads SGHTA; CDR2 reads FQGNSA. There are 15 residues in the CDR3. The V end was cut by 4 bases, the J end by 4 bases, with 13 bases between. As DNA, the CDR3 is TGTGCCAGCAGCTCCGCCCCAGGGCTTAATGAAAAACTGTTTTTT. This gives the protein CASSSAPGLNEKLFF.

J is TRBJ2-1 and V is TRBV9; 7 bases line up with TRBD1. Germline values: CDR1 SGDLS, CDR2 YYNGEE. V was clipped by 4 bases and J by 0 bases; unmatched bases: 7. The CDR3 is 16 residues long. This CDR3 reads CASSIRQGSSYNEQFF. The CDR3 region has the DNA TGTGCCAGCAGCATTCGACAGGGTAGCTCCTACAATGAGCAGTTCTTC.

CDR3 in DNA: TGCGCCAGCAGCTCGGGTACAGGGAACACTGAAGCTTTCTTT. Protein: CASSSGTGNTEAFF. The rearrangement links TRBV5-1 to TRBJ1-1; maybe TRBD1 (5 bases). Between the trimmed V and J ends, which lost 3 bases and 1 base, there was a span of 10 bases. Germline values: CDR1 SGHRS, CDR2 YFSETQ. This CDR3 region has 14 residues.

This sequence joins TRBV27 and TRBJ1-5; 7 bases agree with TRBD1. CDR1 and CDR2 (germline): MNHEY, SMNVEV (reference sequence). The CDR3 spans 15 residues. The ends lost 6 bases at V and 0 bases at J; junction bases unmatched: 5. This CDR3 is CASRAGTVSNQPQHF. CDR3 in DNA: TGTGCCAGCAGGGCCGGGACAGTTAGCAATCAGCCCCAGCATTTT.

J is TRBJ2-3 and V is TRBV5-6; D unclear. The CDR3 covers 17 residues. Germline assignment: CDR1 SGHDT and CDR2 YYEEEE. V shed 1 base and J shed 4 bases, with 19 bases lying between them. CDR3 loop: CASSLYRWSSIPDTQYF. The CDR3 nucleotides read TGTGCCAGCAGCTTGTATCGGTGGAGTAGCATTCCAGATACGCAGTATTTT.

The chain joins TRBV5-1 to TRBJ1-4; TRBD1 matches 10 bases. Trimming took 4 bases from V and 8 from J; bases not matched to a gene: 8. Looked up from germline, CDR1 is SGHRS and CDR2 is YFSETQ. The CDR3 covers 15 residues. The CDR3 spells CASSTRQGAREKLFF. DNA of the CDR3: TGCGCCAGCAGCACGAGACAGGGGGCGCGAGAAAAACTGTTTTTT.

The V call is TRBV30, the J call TRBJ2-7; 8 bases are shared with TRBD1. J gave up 4 bases and V 6 bases, and 5 bases lay outside the gene matches. The CDR3 length is 12 residues. Germline V CDR1 and CDR2: GTSNPN, SVGIG (reference sequence). The CDR3 is CACIRQGYEQYF. DNA of the CDR3: TGTGCCTGTATTAGACAGGGGTACGAGCAGTACTTC.

The chain joins TRBV27 to TRBJ1-3, with no clear D. The V gene's germline CDR1 is MNHEY and CDR2 SMNVEV (reference sequence). Trimming left V 4 bases short and J 0 bases short, with 10 bases between. This CDR3 contains 15 residues. The CDR3 spells CASSSRQPSGNTIYF. CDR3 nucleotide sequence: TGTGCCAGCAGTTCCCGACAACCCTCTGGAAACACCATATATTTT.